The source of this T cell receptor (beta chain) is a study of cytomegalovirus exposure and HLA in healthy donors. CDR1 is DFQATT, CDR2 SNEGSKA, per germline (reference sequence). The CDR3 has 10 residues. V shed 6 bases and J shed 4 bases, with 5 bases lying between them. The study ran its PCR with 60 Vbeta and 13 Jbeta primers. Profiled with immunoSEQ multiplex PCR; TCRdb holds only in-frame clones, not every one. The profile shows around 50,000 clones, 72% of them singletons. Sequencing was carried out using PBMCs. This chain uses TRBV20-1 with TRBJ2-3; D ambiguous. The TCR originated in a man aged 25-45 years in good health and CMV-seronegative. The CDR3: CSAVADTQYF. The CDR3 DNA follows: TGCAGTGCAGTAGCAGATACGCAGTATTTT.